This T cell receptor (beta chain) originates from a study of blood T cell repertoires in COVID-19. Generated by immunoSEQ multiplex PCR, the TCRdb table keeps only in-frame clones and is missing some. The repertoire holds tens of thousands of clones, with approximately 91% as singletons. Between the trimmed V and J ends, which lost 3 bases and 3 bases, there was a span of 10 bases. CDR3 length: 14 amino acids. Germline-derived CDR1 and CDR2 are SGDLS and YYNGEE. The sequenced sample was peripheral blood. This clonotype originated in a man aged 65 to 85 with active or convalescent COVID-19. The rearrangement links TRBV9 to TRBJ1-5, with D possibly TRBD1 on 6 matching bases. CDR3 in amino acids: CASSEGTYNQPQHF. The CDR3 DNA reads TGTGCCAGCAGCGAGGGGACATACAATCAGCCCCAGCATTTT.